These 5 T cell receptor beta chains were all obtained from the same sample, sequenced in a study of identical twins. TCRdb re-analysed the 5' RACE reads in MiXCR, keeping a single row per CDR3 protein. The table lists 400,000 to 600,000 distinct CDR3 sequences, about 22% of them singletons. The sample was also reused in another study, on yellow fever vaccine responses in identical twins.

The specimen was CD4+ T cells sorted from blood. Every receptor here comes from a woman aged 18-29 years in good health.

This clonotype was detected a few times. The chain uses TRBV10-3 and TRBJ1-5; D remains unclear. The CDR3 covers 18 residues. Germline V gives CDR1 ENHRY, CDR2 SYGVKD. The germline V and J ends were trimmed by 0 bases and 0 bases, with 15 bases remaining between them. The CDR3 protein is CAISESYTVPNSNQPQHF. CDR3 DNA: TGTGCCATCAGTGAGTCGTATACAGTACCAAATAGCAATCAGCCCCAGCATTTT.

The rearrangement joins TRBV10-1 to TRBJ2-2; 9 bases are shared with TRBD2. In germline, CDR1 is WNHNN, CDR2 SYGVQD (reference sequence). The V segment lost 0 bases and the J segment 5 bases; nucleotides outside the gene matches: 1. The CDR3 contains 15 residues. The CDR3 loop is CASSESGLATGELFF. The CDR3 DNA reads TGCGCCAGCAGTGAGTCGGGACTAGCTACCGGGGAGCTGTTTTTT.

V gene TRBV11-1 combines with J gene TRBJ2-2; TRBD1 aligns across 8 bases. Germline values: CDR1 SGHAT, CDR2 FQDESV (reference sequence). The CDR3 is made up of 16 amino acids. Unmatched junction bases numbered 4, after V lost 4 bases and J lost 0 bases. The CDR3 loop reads CASSSGQGSNTGELFF. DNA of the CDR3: TGTGCCAGCAGCTCCGGACAGGGATCGAACACCGGGGAGCTGTTTTTT.

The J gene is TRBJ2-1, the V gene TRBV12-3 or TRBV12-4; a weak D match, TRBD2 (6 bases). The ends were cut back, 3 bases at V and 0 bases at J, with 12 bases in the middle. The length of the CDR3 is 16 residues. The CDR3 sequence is CASSFSVGGSYNEQFF. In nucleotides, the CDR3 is TGTGCCAGCAGTTTCTCGGTGGGGGGCTCCTACAATGAGCAGTTCTTC.

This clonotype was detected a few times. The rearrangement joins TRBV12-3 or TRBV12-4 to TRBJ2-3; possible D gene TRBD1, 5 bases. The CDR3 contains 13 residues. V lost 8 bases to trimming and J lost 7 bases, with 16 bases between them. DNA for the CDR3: TGTGCCAGCCGAGAGTCCAACAGGCATACGCAGTATTTT. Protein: CASRESNRHTQYF.